The entry below gives a single T cell receptor beta chain sequence along with its context. Its antigen is currently unknown. Constant-region reverse primers amplified full-length variable regions, followed by semi-nested Nested Universal Primer A PCR. TCRdb used MiXCR to reprocess the 5' RACE reads, holding one entry per CDR3 protein. The table lists some 60,000 distinct CDR3 sequences, around 30% of them singletons. Study conclusions and caveats: Tumor Tregs overlapped most with tumor, then blood, naive CD4+ cells. Tumor memory CD4+ T cell TCR gene usage was found to cluster with blood and lymph node memory CD4+ cells and with lymph node naive CD4+ cells.

Naive CD4+ T cells were purified with Tregs depleted by CD25. The material sequenced was tumor-infiltrating naive CD4+ T cells sorted from the breast tumor. Subset denoted: naive CD4+ T cells, CD4+CD45RA+CD25-. The clonotype originates from a female donor with breast cancer.

CDR3 DNA: TGTGCCTGGGGGACAGGGGCAAACACTGAAGCTTTCTTT. It translates to CAWGTGANTEAFF. V is TRBV30 and J is TRBJ1-1, with TRBD1 identical over 10 bases. This CDR3 region has 13 residues. Per the germline V gene, CDR1 is GTSNPN and CDR2 is SVGIG (reference sequence). V trimming: 5 bases; J trimming: 2 bases; junction bases outside the gene matches: 2. The entire variable domain, with the rest obtained from reference TRBV30 and TRBJ1-1, is as follows: SQTIHQWPATLVQPVGSPLSLECTVEGTSNPNLYWYRQAAGRGLQLLFYSVGIGQISSEVPQNLSASRPQDRQFILSSKKLLLSDSGFYLCAWGTGANTEAFFGQGTRLTVV.